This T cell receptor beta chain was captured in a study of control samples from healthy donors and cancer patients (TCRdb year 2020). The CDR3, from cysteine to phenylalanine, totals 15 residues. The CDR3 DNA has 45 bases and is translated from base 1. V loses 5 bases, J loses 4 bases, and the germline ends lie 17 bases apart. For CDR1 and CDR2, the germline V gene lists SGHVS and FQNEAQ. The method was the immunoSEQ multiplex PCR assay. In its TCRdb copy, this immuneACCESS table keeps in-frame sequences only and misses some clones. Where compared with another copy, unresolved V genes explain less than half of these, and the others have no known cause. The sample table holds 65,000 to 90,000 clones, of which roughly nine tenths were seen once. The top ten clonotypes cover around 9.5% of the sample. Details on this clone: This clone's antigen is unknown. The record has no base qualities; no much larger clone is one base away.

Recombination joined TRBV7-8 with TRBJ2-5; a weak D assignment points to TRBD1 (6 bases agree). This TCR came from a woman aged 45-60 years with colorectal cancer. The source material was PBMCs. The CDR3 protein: CASSPRDTQGETQYF. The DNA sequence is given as TGTGCCAGCAGCCCTCGGGACACCCAGGGAGAGACCCAGTACTTC.